The rows below give T cell receptor beta chains drawn from one sample of a study of blood T cells in healthy people across ages. TCRdb called the 5' RACE reads again in MiXCR, with one record for every CDR3 protein. The sample includes about 1.4 million distinct CDR3 sequences, roughly 59% of them seen just once. Input material: blood. All receptors derive from a man between 18 and 35 years old in good health. Each CDR3 is given with its conserved first and last residue. Clone size is shown for a subset of rows, as once, few, many or a class of expanded clone.

>.|TRBJ2-5|TRBV20-1
CSASSGNQETQYF
>.|TRBJ2-3|TRBV27
CASRQTGVGTDTQYF
>.|TRBJ2-1|TRBV3-1
CASSQVLGRGEQFF
>.|TRBJ2-1|TRBV20-1
CSARRQGSNYNEQFF
>.|TRBJ1-5|TRBV10-3
CAISERNSNQPQHF
>.|TRBJ2-5|TRBV6-6
CASSYKLGEQYF
>.|TRBJ2-6|TRBV12-3/TRBV12-4
CASSLLPFFHSGANVLTF
>.|TRBJ1-5|TRBV6-2/TRBV6-3
CASSYSGLPWPQHF
>few|TRBJ2-7|TRBV20-1
CSARAEWEQYF
>.|TRBJ2-3|TRBV29-1
CSVDGSVSTDTQYF
>.|TRBJ1-5|TRBV7-2
CASSLKGGYQPQHF
>.|TRBJ1-3|TRBV7-9
CASSPSTGSGNTIYF
>.|TRBJ2-3|TRBV5-1
CASSRRTGNTDTQYF
>few|TRBJ2-4|TRBV21-1
CASSSPGLIIAKNIQYF
>.|TRBJ2-1|TRBV2
CASHLGSNEQFF
>few|TRBJ2-7|TRBV20-1
CSATSPYEQYF
>few|TRBJ2-3|TRBV10-3
CAISESIVTSGTDTQYF
>.|TRBJ2-7|TRBV6-2/TRBV6-3
CASSTDTGYEQYF
>.|TRBJ2-5|TRBV7-9
CASSRAGSETQYF
>few|TRBJ2-7|TRBV27
CASSPAGTSGYEQYF
>few|TRBJ2-1|TRBV10-3
CAISGSREGRHEQFF